This passage covers 19 T cell receptor beta chains from one sample sequenced in a study of OX40 agonist ivuxolimab in advanced cancers. The repertoire was sequenced with immunoSEQ multiplex PCR; TCRdb's copy has only in-frame clones and lacks some. The repertoire includes fewer than 65,000 clones, more than 65% of them detected once, and about a tenth sits in the top ten. Sequenced here: CD4+ or CD8+ T cells sorted from blood, sampled in a trial of the OX40 agonist ivuxolimab. The receptors shown here come from an adult with an advanced solid tumor such as melanoma, head and neck, liver or kidney cancer.

The chain joins TRBV7-6 to TRBJ1-2; 7 bases are shared with TRBD1. The germline V gene encodes CDR1 SGHVS and CDR2 FNYEAQ. V gave up 1 base and J gave up 0 bases; unmatched junction bases: 5. The CDR3 is made up of 16 amino acids. CDR3 coding DNA: TGTGCCAGCAGCTTAGGAGCGGGACAGACTAACTATGGCTACACCTTC. This sequence encodes CASSLGAGQTNYGYTF.

V and J are TRBV5-1 and TRBJ2-5; no reliable D call. Germline CDR1 is SGHRS and CDR2 is YFSETQ. Trimming took off 4 bases at V and 5 bases at J, with 18 bases between the two ends. This CDR3 comprises 15 residues. As DNA, the CDR3 is TGCGCCAGCAGCCCTACCGACTTCTCGTCGGAGACCCAGTACTTC. It is translated as CASSPTDFSSETQYF.

The gene calls are TRBV30 and TRBJ1-1; D is unclear. CDR1 is GTSNPN and CDR2 is SVGIG in the germline V gene (reference sequence). Trimming stripped 1 base from V and 2 bases from J, with 8 bases between. The CDR3 has 13 amino acids. In DNA form, the CDR3 reads TGTGCCTGGAGTGGAGGAGTCAACACTGAAGCTTTCTTT. This translates into CAWSGGVNTEAFF.

The chain combines TRBV5-1 with TRBJ1-1, with no clear D. The germline gives CDR1 SGHRS, CDR2 YFSETQ. This CDR3 spans 15 amino acids. Deletions cut 0 bases from V and 8 bases from J, with 17 bases between. This CDR3 is CASSLEGGPGREAFF. The CDR3 DNA follows: TGCGCCAGCAGCTTGGAAGGCGGTCCGGGTAGGGAAGCTTTCTTT.

The chain uses TRBV5-6 and TRBJ1-6; D not certain. The ends were cut back, 0 bases at V and 4 bases at J, with 8 bases in the middle. Germline CDR1 SGHDT, CDR2 YYEEEE. This CDR3 contains 15 residues. The CDR3 DNA reads as TGTGCCAGCAGCTTGGGCCAAGATTATAATTCACCCCTCCACTTT. Its translation: CASSLGQDYNSPLHF.

V gene TRBV4-3 combines with J gene TRBJ2-3; 8 positions agree with TRBD2. The germline V gene has CDR1 LGHNA and CDR2 YSLEER. J was trimmed by 0 bases and V by 0 bases; bases with no gene match: 5. This CDR3 contains 17 residues. The CDR3 region has the DNA TGCGCCAGCAGCCAAGATGCGGGGGGCCCTAGCACAGATACGCAGTATTTT. Protein: CASSQDAGGPSTDTQYF.

The rearrangement joins TRBV5-5 to TRBJ1-1; TRBD1 agrees at 8 bases. This CDR3 is 16 amino acids long. CDR1 is SGHKS, CDR2 YYEKEE, per germline (reference sequence). V dropped 4 bases and J dropped 5; count of bases not matched to a gene: 13. The CDR3 nucleotides read TGTGCCAGCAGCCCAAACACCGGACAGGGCGGAACTGAAGCTTTCTTT. Translating it yields CASSPNTGQGGTEAFF.

This chain links TRBV28 with TRBJ2-7; 11 bases agree with TRBD2. This CDR3 comprises 17 residues. From germline, CDR1 is MDHEN and CDR2 SYDVKM. J was trimmed by 10 bases and V by 5 bases; bases with no gene match: 19. The CDR3 region has the DNA TGTGCCAGCAGTCCGGGGACTAGCGGCGCCATCCGTCGGATCCAGTACTTC. Translation: CASSPGTSGAIRRIQYF.

Concerning this clone: The junction departs from germline at one end; a sequencing error may be responsible. The chain is built from TRBV6-1 and TRBJ2-1; the match to TRBD1 covers 8 bases. Germline V lookup: CDR1 MNHNS, CDR2 SASEGT. The CDR3 runs 17 residues. The CDR3 region is CAISDHTDGTGYNEQFF. The DNA of the CDR3 is TGTGCCATCAGTGACCACACTGACGGGACAGGTTACAATGAGCAGTTCTTC.

The rearrangement uses TRBV19 and TRBJ1-2; D not certain. Germline V gives CDR1 LNHDA, CDR2 SQIVND (reference sequence). V lost 7 bases and J 5 bases, leaving 17 bases between the germline ends. The CDR3 has 14 amino acids. CDR3 DNA: TGTGCCAGTACCCCGTGGGGAGCTGAGTATGGCTACACCTTC. It encodes CASTPWGAEYGYTF.

The chain combines TRBV19 with TRBJ1-1; no clear D. The CDR3 contains 14 residues. The ends were cut back, 4 bases at V and 1 base at J, with 10 bases in the middle. Germline CDR1 reads LNHDA; CDR2 reads SQIVND (reference sequence). CDR3 DNA: TGTGCCAGTAGTAACTCGTACGGGAACACTGAAGCTTTCTTT. Translating gives CASSNSYGNTEAFF.

The rearrangement uses TRBV9 and TRBJ2-1, with 9 bases that match TRBD1. Germline V gives CDR1 SGDLS, CDR2 YYNGEE. The V gene end was trimmed by 7 bases and the J gene end by 3 bases; junction bases not matched to a gene: 8. There are 15 residues in the CDR3. The CDR3 nucleotides are TGTGCCAGCTCAGCGGGACAGGGTGTCTACAATGAGCAGTTCTTC. Its translation is CASSAGQGVYNEQFF.

The chain combines TRBV6-1 with TRBJ2-1; D is possibly TRBD2 (5 bases). The V end lost 7 bases, the J end lost 9 bases, and 16 bases lay between the germline ends. Per germline, CDR1 MNHNS and CDR2 SASEGT. The CDR3 has 13 residues. CDR3 residues: CASNPNEGFEQFF. The CDR3 nucleotides are TGTGCCAGCAACCCAAATGAGGGATTTGAGCAGTTCTTC.

As concerns this clone: A junction boundary mismatches the germline segment, possibly from a read error. This sequence joins TRBV11-2 and TRBJ2-5; tentatively, D is TRBD2 (6 bases). Germline V gene sequence: CDR1 SGHAT, CDR2 FQNNGV. This CDR3 comprises 15 residues. The CDR3 DNA reads TGTGCCAGCAGCTTAGATGGGCCAGTGGGGACTTCTCGAGACTTC. The encoded protein is CASSLDGPVGTSRDF.

The chain links TRBV6-5 to TRBJ2-7; 14 bases line up with TRBD2. Per germline, CDR1 MNHEY and CDR2 SVGAGI. The CDR3 totals 15 residues. The J segment lost 3 bases and the V segment lost 5 bases, leaving 3 bases of the junction unmatched. The CDR3 loop is CASSHGLAGGYEQYF. The CDR3 DNA reads as TGTGCCAGCAGTCATGGACTAGCGGGGGGCTACGAGCAGTACTTC.

The chain uses TRBV7-2 and TRBJ2-1; TRBD2 agrees at 11 bases. Germline CDR1 and CDR2: SGHTA and FQGNSA. The V and J ends lost 4 bases and 5 bases, in that order; junction bases with no gene match: 10. The CDR3 covers 17 residues. CDR3 region: CASSSSGTSGLDNEQFF. Written as DNA, the CDR3 is TGTGCCAGCAGCTCGAGTGGGACTAGCGGTTTAGACAATGAGCAGTTCTTC.

The V gene is TRBV15, the J gene TRBJ2-3; D not certain. The V gene's germline CDR1 is LNHNV and CDR2 YYDKDF (reference sequence). The V end was cut by 8 bases, the J end by 2 bases, with 14 bases between. This CDR3 contains 14 residues. CDR3 nucleotides: TGTGCCACCGTGAACCCAAAAGCCACAGATACGCAGTATTTT. This encodes CATVNPKATDTQYF. Together with reference TRBV15 and TRBJ2-3, the CDR3 gives the full variable domain: DAMVIQNPRYQVTQFGKPVTLSCSQTLNHNVMYWYQQKSSQAPKLLFHYYDKDFNNEADTPDNFQSRRPNTSFCFLDIRSPGLGDTAMYLCATVNPKATDTQYFGPGTRLTVL.

The V call is TRBV7-8, the J call TRBJ2-5; 9 nucleotides line up with TRBD2. Germline V lookup: CDR1 SGHVS, CDR2 FQNEAQ. The CDR3 runs to 15 residues. V dropped 5 bases and J dropped 4; count of bases not matched to a gene: 8. CDR3 DNA sequence: TGTGCCAGCAGCCTCCTAGCGGGGACAAGAGAGACCCAGTACTTC. As protein: CASSLLAGTRETQYF.

The table lists this clone with a few counts. V gene TRBV28 combines with J gene TRBJ2-3, with a possible D match to TRBD2 (5 bases). V lost 5 bases and J 1 base, leaving 10 bases between the germline ends. The CDR3 spans 14 residues. Looked up from germline, CDR1 is MDHEN and CDR2 is SYDVKM. CDR3 DNA sequence: TGTGCCAGCAGTATCCGGGAACGCACAGATACGCAGTATTTT. This encodes CASSIRERTDTQYF.